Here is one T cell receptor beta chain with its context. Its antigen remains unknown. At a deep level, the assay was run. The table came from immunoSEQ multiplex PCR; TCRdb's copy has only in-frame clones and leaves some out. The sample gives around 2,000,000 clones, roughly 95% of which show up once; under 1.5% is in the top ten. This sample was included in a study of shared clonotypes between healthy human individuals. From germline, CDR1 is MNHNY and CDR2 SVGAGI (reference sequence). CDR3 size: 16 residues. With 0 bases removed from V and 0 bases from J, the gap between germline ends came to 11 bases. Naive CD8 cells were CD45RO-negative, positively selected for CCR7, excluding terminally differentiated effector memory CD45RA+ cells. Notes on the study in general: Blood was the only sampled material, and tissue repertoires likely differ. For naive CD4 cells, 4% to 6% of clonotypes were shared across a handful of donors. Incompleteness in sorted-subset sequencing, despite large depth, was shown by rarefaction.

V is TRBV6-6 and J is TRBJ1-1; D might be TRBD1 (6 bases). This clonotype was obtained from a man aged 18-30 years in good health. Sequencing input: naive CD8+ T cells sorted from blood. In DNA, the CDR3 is TGTGCCAGCAGTTACTCGGTCGGGGGCTTGAACACTGAAGCTTTCTTT. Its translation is CASSYSVGGLNTEAFF.